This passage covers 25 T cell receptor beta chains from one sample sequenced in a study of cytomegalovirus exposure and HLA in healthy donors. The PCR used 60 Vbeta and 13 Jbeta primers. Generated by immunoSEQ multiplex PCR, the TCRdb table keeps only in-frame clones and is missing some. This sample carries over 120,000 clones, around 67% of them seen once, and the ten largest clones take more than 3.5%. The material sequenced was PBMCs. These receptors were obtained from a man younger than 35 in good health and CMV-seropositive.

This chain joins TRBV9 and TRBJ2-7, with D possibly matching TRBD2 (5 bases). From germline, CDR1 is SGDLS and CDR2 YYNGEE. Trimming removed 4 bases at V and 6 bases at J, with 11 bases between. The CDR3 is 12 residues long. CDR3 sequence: CASSPAGREQYF. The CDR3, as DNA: TGTGCCAGCAGCCCCGCGGGTCGCGAGCAGTACTTC. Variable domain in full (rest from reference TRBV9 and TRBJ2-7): DSGVTQTPKHLITATGQRVTLRCSPRSGDLSVYWYQQSLDQGLQFLIQYYNGEERAKGNILERFSAQQFPDLHSELNLSSLELGDSALYFCASSPAGREQYFGPGTRLTVT.

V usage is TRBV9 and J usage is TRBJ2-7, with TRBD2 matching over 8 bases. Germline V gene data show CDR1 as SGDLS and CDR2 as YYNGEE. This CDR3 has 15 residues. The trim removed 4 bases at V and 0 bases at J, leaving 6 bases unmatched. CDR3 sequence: CASSPTSGSSYEQYF. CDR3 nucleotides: TGTGCCAGCAGCCCAACAAGCGGGAGCTCCTACGAGCAGTACTTC.

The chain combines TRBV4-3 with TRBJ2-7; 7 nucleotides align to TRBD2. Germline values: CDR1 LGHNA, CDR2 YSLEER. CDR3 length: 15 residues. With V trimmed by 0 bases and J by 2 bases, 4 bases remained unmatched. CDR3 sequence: CASSQDPGGAYEQYF. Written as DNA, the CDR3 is TGCGCCAGCAGCCAAGACCCGGGAGGTGCCTACGAGCAGTACTTC.

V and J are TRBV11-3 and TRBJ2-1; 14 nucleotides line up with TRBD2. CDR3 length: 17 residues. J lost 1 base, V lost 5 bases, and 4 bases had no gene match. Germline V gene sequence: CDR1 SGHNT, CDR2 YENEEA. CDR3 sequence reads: CASSPRTSGGSYNEQFF. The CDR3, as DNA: TGTGCCAGCAGCCCCCGGACTAGCGGGGGGTCCTACAATGAGCAGTTCTTC.

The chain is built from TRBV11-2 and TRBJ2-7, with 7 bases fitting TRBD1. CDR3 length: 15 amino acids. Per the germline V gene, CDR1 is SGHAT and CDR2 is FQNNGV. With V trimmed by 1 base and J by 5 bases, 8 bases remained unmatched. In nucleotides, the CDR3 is TGTGCCAGCAGCTTAGGAAACAGGGGTGGGGACGAGCAGTACTTC. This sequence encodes CASSLGNRGGDEQYF. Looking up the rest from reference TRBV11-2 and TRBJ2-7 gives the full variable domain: EAGVAQSPRYKIIEKRQSVAFWCNPISGHATLYWYQQILGQGPKLLIQFQNNGVVDDSQLPKDRFSAERLKGVDSTLKIQPAKLEDSAVYLCASSLGNRGGDEQYFGPGTRLTVT.

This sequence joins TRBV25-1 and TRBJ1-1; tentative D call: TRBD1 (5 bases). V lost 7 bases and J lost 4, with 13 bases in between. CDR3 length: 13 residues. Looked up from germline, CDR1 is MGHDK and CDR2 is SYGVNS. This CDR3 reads CASTRAGGTEAFF. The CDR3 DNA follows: TGTGCCAGCACTCGCGCGGGGGGCACTGAAGCTTTCTTT.

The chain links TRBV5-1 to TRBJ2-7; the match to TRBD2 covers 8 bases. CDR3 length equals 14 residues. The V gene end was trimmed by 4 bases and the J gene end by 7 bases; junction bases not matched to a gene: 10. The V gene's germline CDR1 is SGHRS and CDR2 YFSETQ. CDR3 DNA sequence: TGCGCCAGCAGCCCCCGGGGCGGGGGGAGGGAGCAGTACTTC. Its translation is CASSPRGGGREQYF.

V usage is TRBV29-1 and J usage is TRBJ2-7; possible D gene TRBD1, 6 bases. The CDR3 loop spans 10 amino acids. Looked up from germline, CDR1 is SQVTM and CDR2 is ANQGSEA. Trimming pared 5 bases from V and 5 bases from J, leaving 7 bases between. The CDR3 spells CSVKGDEQYF. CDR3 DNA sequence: TGCAGCGTTAAGGGGGACGAGCAGTACTTC.

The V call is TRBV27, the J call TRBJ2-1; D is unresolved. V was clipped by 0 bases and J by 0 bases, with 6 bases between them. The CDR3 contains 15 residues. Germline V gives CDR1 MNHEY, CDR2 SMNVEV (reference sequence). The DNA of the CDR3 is TGTGCCAGCAGTTTATCCCCGGGCTCCTACAATGAGCAGTTCTTC. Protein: CASSLSPGSYNEQFF.

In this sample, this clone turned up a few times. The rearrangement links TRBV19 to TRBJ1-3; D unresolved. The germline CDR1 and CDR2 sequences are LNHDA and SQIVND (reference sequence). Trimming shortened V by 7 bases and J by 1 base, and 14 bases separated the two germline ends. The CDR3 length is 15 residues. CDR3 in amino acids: CASMEDLESGNTIYF. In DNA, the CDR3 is TGTGCCAGTATGGAGGACCTGGAATCTGGAAACACCATATATTTT.

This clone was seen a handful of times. CDR3 DNA: TGTGCCAGCAGTTTGGGACAGGGGGCGGTGGCCCTCCACTTT. This gives the protein CASSLGQGAVALHF. The V call is TRBV28, the J call TRBJ1-6, with 12 nucleotides matching TRBD1. The germline gives CDR1 MDHEN, CDR2 SYDVKM. Unmatched junction bases numbered 5, after V lost 3 bases and J lost 14 bases. The CDR3 contains 14 residues.

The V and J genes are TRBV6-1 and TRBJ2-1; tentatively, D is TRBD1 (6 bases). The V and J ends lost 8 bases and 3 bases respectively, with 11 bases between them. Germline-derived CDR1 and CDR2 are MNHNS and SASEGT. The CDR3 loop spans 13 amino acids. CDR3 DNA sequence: TGTGCCAGCGCTGAGGGGGTCTACAATGAGCAGTTCTTC. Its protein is CASAEGVYNEQFF.

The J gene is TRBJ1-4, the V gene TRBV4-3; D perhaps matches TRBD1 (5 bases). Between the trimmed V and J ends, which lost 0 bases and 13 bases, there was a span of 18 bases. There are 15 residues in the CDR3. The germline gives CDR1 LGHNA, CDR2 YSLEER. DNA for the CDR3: TGCGCCAGCAGCCAAGACCTCGCCGGGGGTCGTGGACTGTTTTTT. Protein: CASSQDLAGGRGLFF.

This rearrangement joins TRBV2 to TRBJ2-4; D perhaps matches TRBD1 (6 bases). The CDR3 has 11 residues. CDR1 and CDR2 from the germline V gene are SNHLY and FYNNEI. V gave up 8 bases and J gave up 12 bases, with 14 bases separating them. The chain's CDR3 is CASGRTDPQYF. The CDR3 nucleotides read TGTGCCAGCGGACGGACAGACCCTCAGTACTTC. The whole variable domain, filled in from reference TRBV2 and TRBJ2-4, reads EPEVTQTPSHQVTQMGQEVILRCVPISNHLYFYWYRQILGQKVEFLVSFYNNEISEKSEIFDDQFSVERPDGSNFTLKIRSTKLEDSAMYFCASGRTDPQYFGAGTRLSVL.

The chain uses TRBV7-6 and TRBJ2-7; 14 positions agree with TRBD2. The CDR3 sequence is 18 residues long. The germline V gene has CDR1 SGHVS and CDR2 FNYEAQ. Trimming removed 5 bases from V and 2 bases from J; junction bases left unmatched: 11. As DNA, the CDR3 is TGTGCCAGCAGCCGGTCCGGGACTAGCGGGAGTTCCGCCTACGAGCAGTACTTC. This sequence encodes CASSRSGTSGSSAYEQYF.

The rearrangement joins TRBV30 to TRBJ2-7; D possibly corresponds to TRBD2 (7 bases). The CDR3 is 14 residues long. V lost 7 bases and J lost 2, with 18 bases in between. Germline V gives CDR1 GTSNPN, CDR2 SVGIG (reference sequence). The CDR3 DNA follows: TGTGCCTTTACAGGGAGCGGGGTCCCCTACGAGCAGTACTTC. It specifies CAFTGSGVPYEQYF.

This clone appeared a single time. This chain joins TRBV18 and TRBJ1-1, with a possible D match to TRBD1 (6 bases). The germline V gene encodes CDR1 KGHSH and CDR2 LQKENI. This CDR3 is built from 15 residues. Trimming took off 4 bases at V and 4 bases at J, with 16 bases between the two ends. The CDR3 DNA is TGTGCCAGCTCACTGGCTAGTACAGGGTCCACTGAAGCTTTCTTT. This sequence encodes CASSLASTGSTEAFF.

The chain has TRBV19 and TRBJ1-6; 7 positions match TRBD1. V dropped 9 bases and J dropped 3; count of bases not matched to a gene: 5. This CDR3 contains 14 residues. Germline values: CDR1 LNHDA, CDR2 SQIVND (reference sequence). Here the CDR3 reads CASRGDSYNSPLHF. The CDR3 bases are TGTGCCAGCCGTGGGGACAGCTATAATTCACCCCTCCACTTT.

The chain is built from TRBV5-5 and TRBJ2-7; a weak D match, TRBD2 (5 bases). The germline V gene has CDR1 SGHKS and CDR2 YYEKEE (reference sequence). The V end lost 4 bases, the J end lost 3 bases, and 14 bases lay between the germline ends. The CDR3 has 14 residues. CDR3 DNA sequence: TGTGCCAGCAGCCCCTCGGGGAAGCTCTACGAGCAGTACTTC. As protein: CASSPSGKLYEQYF.

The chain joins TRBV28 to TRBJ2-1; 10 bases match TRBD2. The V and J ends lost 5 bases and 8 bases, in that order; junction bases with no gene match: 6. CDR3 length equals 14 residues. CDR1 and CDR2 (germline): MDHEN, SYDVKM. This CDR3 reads CASSPGTSVDEQFF. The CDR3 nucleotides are TGTGCCAGCAGTCCCGGGACTAGCGTGGATGAGCAGTTCTTC. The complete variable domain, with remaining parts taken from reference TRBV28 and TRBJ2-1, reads DVKVTQSSRYLVKRTGEKVFLECVQDMDHENMFWYRQDPGLGLRLIYFSYDVKMKEKGDIPEGYSVSREKKERFSLILESASTNQTSMYLCASSPGTSVDEQFFGPGTRLTVL.

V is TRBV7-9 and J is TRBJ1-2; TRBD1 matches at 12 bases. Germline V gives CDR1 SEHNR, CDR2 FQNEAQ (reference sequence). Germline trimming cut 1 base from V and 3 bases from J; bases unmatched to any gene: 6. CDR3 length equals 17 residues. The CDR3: CASSLVPRDRGHYGYTF. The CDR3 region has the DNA TGTGCCAGCAGCTTAGTCCCCCGGGACAGGGGGCACTATGGCTACACCTTC. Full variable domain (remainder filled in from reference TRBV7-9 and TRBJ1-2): DTGVSQNPRHKITKRGQNVTFRCDPISEHNRLYWYRQTLGQGPEFLTYFQNEAQLEKSRLLSDRFSAERPKGSFSTLEIQRTEQGDSAMYLCASSLVPRDRGHYGYTFGSGTRLTVV.

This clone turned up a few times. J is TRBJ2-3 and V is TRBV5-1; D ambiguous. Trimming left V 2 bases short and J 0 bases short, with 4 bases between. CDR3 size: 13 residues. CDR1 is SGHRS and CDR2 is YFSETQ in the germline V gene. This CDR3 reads CASSFESTDTQYF. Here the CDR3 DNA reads TGCGCCAGCAGCTTCGAGAGCACAGATACGCAGTATTTT.

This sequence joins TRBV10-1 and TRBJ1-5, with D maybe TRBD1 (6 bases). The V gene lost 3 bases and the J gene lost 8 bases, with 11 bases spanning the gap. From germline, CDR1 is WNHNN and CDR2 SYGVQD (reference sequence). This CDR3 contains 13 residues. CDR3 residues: CASSDTAGEPQHF. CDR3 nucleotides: TGCGCCAGCAGTGATACGGCAGGGGAGCCCCAGCATTTT.

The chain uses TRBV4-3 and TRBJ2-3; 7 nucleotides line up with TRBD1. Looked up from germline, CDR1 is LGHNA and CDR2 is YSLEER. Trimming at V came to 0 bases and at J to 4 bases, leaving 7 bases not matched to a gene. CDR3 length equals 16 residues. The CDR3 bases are TGCGCCAGCAGCCAAGACGCGGCCACAGGGGCAGATACGCAGTATTTT. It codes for CASSQDAATGADTQYF.

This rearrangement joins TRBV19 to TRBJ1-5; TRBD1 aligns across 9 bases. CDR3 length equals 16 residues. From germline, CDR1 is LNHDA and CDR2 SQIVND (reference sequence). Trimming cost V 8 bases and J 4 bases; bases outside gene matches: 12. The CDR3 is CASGGTGMIGNQPQHF. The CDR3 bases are TGTGCCAGTGGTGGGACAGGGATGATTGGAAATCAGCCCCAGCATTTT.